Shown below are 19 T cell receptor beta chains from a single sample sequenced in a study of shared clonotypes between healthy human individuals. Using immunoSEQ multiplex PCR, the repertoire was profiled, and TCRdb retains in-frame clones only, with some absent. The data show over a million clones, with 78% seen just once and under 0.65% held by the top ten. Input material: memory CD4+ T cells from PBMCs. The subset was: CD45RA-negative fraction. These receptors were taken from a young man in good health. Some clones in this sample may be carry-over from other donors' samples.

The J gene is TRBJ1-4, the V gene TRBV19; D remains ambiguous. This CDR3 region has 15 residues. With 4 bases removed from V and 0 bases from J, the gap between germline ends came to 9 bases. Germline CDR1 reads LNHDA; CDR2 reads SQIVND (reference sequence). This CDR3 reads CASSRRHTTNEKLFF. CDR3 in DNA: TGTGCCAGTAGTAGAAGACACACAACTAATGAAAAACTGTTTTTT.

This clone was seen once. The chain couples TRBV7-9 to TRBJ2-1, with D possibly being TRBD2 (6 bases). V lost 5 bases, J lost 5 bases, and 13 bases lay in between. Germline loops: CDR1 SEHNR, CDR2 FQNEAQ (reference sequence). The CDR3 runs to 14 residues. This chain's CDR3 is CASSPVGGNNEQFF. The CDR3 bases are TGTGCCAGCAGCCCCGTGGGGGGAAACAATGAGCAGTTCTTC. The entire variable domain, with the rest obtained from reference TRBV7-9 and TRBJ2-1, is as follows: DTGVSQNPRHKITKRGQNVTFRCDPISEHNRLYWYRQTLGQGPEFLTYFQNEAQLEKSRLLSDRFSAERPKGSFSTLEIQRTEQGDSAMYLCASSPVGGNNEQFFGPGTRLTVL.

The chain links TRBV5-6 to TRBJ1-2; D gene uncertain. The CDR3 totals 14 residues. Germline V gene lookup returns CDR1 SGHDT and CDR2 YYEEEE. With 1 base removed from V and 7 bases from J, the gap between germline ends came to 14 bases. The CDR3 nucleotides are TGTGCCAGCAGCTTGACACCGGCCTTGGGTGGCTACACCTTC. Protein product: CASSLTPALGGYTF.

DNA for the CDR3: TGTGCCAGCAGCGTAGCTCCTTCAGATAACTATGGCTACACCTTC. This sequence encodes CASSVAPSDNYGYTF. The gene calls are TRBV9 and TRBJ1-2; D is uncertain. CDR3 length: 15 amino acids. Germline lookup yields CDR1 SGDLS and CDR2 YYNGEE. V was shortened by 0 bases and J by 1 base, with 10 bases between the two germline ends. The variable domain in full, with the rest retrieved from reference TRBV9 and TRBJ1-2, is DSGVTQTPKHLITATGQRVTLRCSPRSGDLSVYWYQQSLDQGLQFLIQYYNGEERAKGNILERFSAQQFPDLHSELNLSSLELGDSALYFCASSVAPSDNYGYTFGSGTRLTVV.

In this sample, this clone turned up a few times. The same CDR3 is also encoded by other DNA sequences in this sample. This sequence joins TRBV30 and TRBJ1-1, with TRBD1 matching over 7 bases. The CDR3 has 13 residues. Trimming removed 3 bases from V and 5 bases from J; junction bases left unmatched: 6. CDR1 is GTSNPN, CDR2 SVGIG, per germline (reference sequence). The CDR3 sequence is CAWSRQGGTEAFF. CDR3 in DNA: TGTGCCTGGAGCAGACAGGGTGGGACTGAAGCTTTCTTT.

The J gene is TRBJ2-1, the V gene TRBV7-2; the D is unclear. The CDR3 covers 15 residues. Trimming left V 2 bases short and J 0 bases short, with 8 bases between. From germline, CDR1 is SGHTA and CDR2 FQGNSA. This chain's CDR3 is CASSLSTSSYNEQFF. CDR3 in DNA: TGTGCCAGCAGCTTAAGTACGAGCTCCTACAATGAGCAGTTCTTC.

This sequence joins TRBV28 and TRBJ1-2; possibly TRBD1 for D (5 bases). The germline V gene encodes CDR1 MDHEN and CDR2 SYDVKM. This CDR3 contains 15 residues. V was pared by 4 bases and J by 3 bases, with 15 bases between. CDR3 bases: TGTGCCAGCAGTTCGGGCAGCCTAGGGGACTATGGCTACACCTTC. It specifies CASSSGSLGDYGYTF.

This chain links TRBV5-6 with TRBJ1-3; D not resolved. Germline CDR1 reads SGHDT; CDR2 reads YYEEEE. V dropped 4 bases and J dropped 1 base, with 6 bases sitting between them. CDR3 length: 13 amino acids. CDR3 nucleotides: TGTGCCAGCAGCCGCCCTTCTGGAAACACCATATATTTT. Protein sequence: CASSRPSGNTIYF.

This sequence joins TRBV18 and TRBJ1-1; weak D call: TRBD1 (6 bases). Per germline, CDR1 KGHSH and CDR2 LQKENI. Trimming removed 6 bases from V and 4 bases from J, with 27 bases in between. The CDR3 covers 18 residues. As DNA, the CDR3 is TGTGCCAGCTCCCATGCGAGCGACGGGGGGGGCGAGGGCACTGAAGCTTTCTTT. Protein product: CASSHASDGGGEGTEAFF.

V usage is TRBV15 and J usage is TRBJ2-7, with 11 bases aligning to TRBD2. Unmatched junction bases numbered 4, after V lost 4 bases and J lost 2 bases. Germline values: CDR1 LNHNV, CDR2 YYDKDF (reference sequence). This CDR3 is 15 amino acids long. The DNA for the CDR3 is TGTGCCACCAGCACGGGACTAGCGGCGACCTACGAGCAGTACTTC. Translated: CATSTGLAATYEQYF.

V and J are TRBV6-5 and TRBJ2-5, with 12 bases fitting TRBD1. This CDR3 has 14 residues. Trimming cost V 6 bases and J 4 bases; bases outside gene matches: 3. Germline V gene lookup returns CDR1 MNHEY and CDR2 SVGAGI. In DNA form, the CDR3 reads TGTGCCAGCAGACGGGACAGGGGGCGAGAGACCCAGTACTTC. The encoded protein is CASRRDRGRETQYF.

V usage is TRBV19 and J usage is TRBJ2-7; the D is unclear. The CDR3 extends over 16 amino acids. Germline values: CDR1 LNHDA, CDR2 SQIVND (reference sequence). V lost 2 bases, J lost 3 bases, and 17 bases lay in between. The CDR3, as DNA: TGTGCCAGTAGTATACGATCAGGCAGGAGCTACTACGAGCAGTACTTC. Protein: CASSIRSGRSYYEQYF.

The chain recombines TRBV28 with TRBJ1-1; possibly TRBD1 for D (6 bases). Germline V gene data show CDR1 as MDHEN and CDR2 as SYDVKM. The CDR3 sequence is 15 residues long. V was trimmed by 8 bases and J by 0 bases, leaving 16 bases between them. CDR3 loop: CASAYPGHLNTEAFF. In nucleotides, the CDR3 is TGTGCCAGCGCGTACCCGGGACATTTGAACACTGAAGCTTTCTTT.

This chain connects TRBV7-8 to TRBJ1-1; D is undetermined. Deletions cut 1 base from V and 1 base from J, with 10 bases between. CDR3 length: 15 amino acids. The germline V gene has CDR1 SGHVS and CDR2 FQNEAQ. Here the CDR3 reads CASSLVLAENTEAFF. The CDR3 nucleotides read TGTGCCAGCAGCTTAGTCCTGGCCGAGAACACTGAAGCTTTCTTT.

The chain has TRBV7-9 and TRBJ1-4, with D hard to call. This CDR3 is built from 11 residues. The germline V and J ends were trimmed by 5 bases and 13 bases, with 11 bases remaining between them. CDR1 and CDR2 from the germline V gene are SEHNR and FQNEAQ (reference sequence). The CDR3 DNA reads as TGTGCCAGCAGCCAAGCCCTAAGACTGTTTTTT. Its protein is CASSQALRLFF. The full variable domain, in which reference TRBV7-9 and TRBJ1-4 provide the parts outside the CDR3, is DTGVSQNPRHKITKRGQNVTFRCDPISEHNRLYWYRQTLGQGPEFLTYFQNEAQLEKSRLLSDRFSAERPKGSFSTLEIQRTEQGDSAMYLCASSQALRLFFGSGTQLSVL.

V is TRBV6-4 and J is TRBJ2-1, with TRBD2 as a possible D gene (5 bases). CDR1 is MRHNA, CDR2 SNTAGT, per germline. CDR3 length: 15 residues. Trimming took 5 bases from V and 7 from J, leaving 18 bases between them. The DNA for the CDR3 is TGTGCCAGCAGTTCCAACTCCGCGGGTCTGAATGAGCAGTTCTTC. Protein sequence: CASSSNSAGLNEQFF.

The gene calls are TRBV5-6 and TRBJ1-4; D may be TRBD1 (5 bases). This CDR3 has 15 amino acids. V was pared by 3 bases and J by 1 base, with 10 bases between. Germline CDR1 reads SGHDT; CDR2 reads YYEEEE. DNA of the CDR3: TGTGCCAGCAGCTCCAGGGCTTTAACTAATGAAAAACTGTTTTTT. The encoded protein is CASSSRALTNEKLFF.

The chain is built from TRBV5-6 and TRBJ1-5; no reliable D call. The CDR3 consists of 14 residues. The germline V gene encodes CDR1 SGHDT and CDR2 YYEEEE. V lost 0 bases to trimming and J lost 5 bases, with 9 bases between them. The CDR3 protein is CASSLGQQDQPQHF. The CDR3 region has the DNA TGTGCCAGCAGCTTGGGCCAGCAGGATCAGCCCCAGCATTTT. The entire variable domain, with the rest obtained from reference TRBV5-6 and TRBJ1-5, is as follows: DAGVTQSPTHLIKTRGQQVTLRCSPKSGHDTVSWYQQALGQGPQFIFQYYEEEERQRGNFPDRFSGHQFPNYSSELNVNALLLGDSALYLCASSLGQQDQPQHFGDGTRLSIL.

The chain recombines TRBV7-6 with TRBJ2-5; weak D call: TRBD2 (6 bases). With 5 bases removed from V and 0 bases from J, the gap between germline ends came to 13 bases. CDR1 is SGHVS and CDR2 is FNYEAQ in the germline V gene. The CDR3 is made up of 15 amino acids. In nucleotides, the CDR3 is TGTGCCAGCAGCCTTCAAGCGGGCCACCAAGAGACCCAGTACTTC. Its translation is CASSLQAGHQETQYF.